This T cell receptor (beta chain) was identified during a study of PD-1 blockade in mismatch repair-deficient tumors. Study overall: Patients had some twelve mismatch repair-deficient cancer types, all previously treated and progressing.

The table came from immunoSEQ multiplex PCR; TCRdb's copy has only in-frame clones and leaves some out. The repertoire holds some 100,000 clones, with 82% as singletons. This CDR3 is built from 15 residues. The germline V gene encodes CDR1 LGHNA and CDR2 YNFKEQ. J lost 8 bases, V lost 5 bases, and 5 bases had no gene match. On this clone: Its antigen is currently unknown.

General observations from the study: Tumor-resident clones, often absent from pretreatment blood, expanded after pembrolizumab and then contracted.

The sample consisted of peripheral blood, taken around 8 months after starting pembrolizumab. The sequence came from an adult with mismatch repair-deficient cancer. V and J are TRBV4-2 and TRBJ2-1; 14 positions agree with TRBD2. In DNA, the CDR3 is TGTGCCAGCAGCGGGACTAGCGGGAGCACGTATGAGCAGTTCTTC. Translating gives CASSGTSGSTYEQFF.